This entry concerns a single TCR beta chain. The same CDR3 also results from other DNA sequences found in this sample. Per the germline V gene, CDR1 is MNHNS and CDR2 is SASEGT. V was shortened by 4 bases and J by 5 bases, with 20 bases between the two germline ends. The CDR3 is 16 residues long. The method was immunoSEQ multiplex PCR; TCRdb's version includes in-frame clones alone and lacks a portion of them. This sample has 190,000 or so clones, with over 50% found just once. The sample is drawn from a study of shared clonotypes between healthy human individuals. The sequenced sample consisted of memory CD4+ T cells sorted from blood. As for subset: CD45RA-negative fraction. V is TRBV6-1 and J is TRBJ2-5, with D possibly being TRBD2 (6 bases). This clonotype was sampled from a man aged 30 to 45 in good health. DNA of the CDR3: TGTGCCAGCAGTGTAGGGCCGACTAGTGGGTCGGAGACCCAGTACTTC. Residues: CASSVGPTSGSETQYF.